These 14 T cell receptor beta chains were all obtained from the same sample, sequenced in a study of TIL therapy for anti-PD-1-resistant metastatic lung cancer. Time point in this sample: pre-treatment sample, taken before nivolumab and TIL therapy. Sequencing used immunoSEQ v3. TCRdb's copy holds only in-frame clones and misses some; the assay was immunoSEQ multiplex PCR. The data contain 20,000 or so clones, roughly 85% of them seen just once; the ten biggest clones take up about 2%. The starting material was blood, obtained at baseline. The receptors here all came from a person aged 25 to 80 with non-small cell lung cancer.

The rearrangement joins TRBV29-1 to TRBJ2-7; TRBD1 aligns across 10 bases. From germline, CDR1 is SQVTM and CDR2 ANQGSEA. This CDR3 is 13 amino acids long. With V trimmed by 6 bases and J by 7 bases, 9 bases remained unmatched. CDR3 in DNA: TGCAGCGTACTGGAGGGGGGACAGGGGGAGCAGTACTTC. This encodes CSVLEGGQGEQYF.

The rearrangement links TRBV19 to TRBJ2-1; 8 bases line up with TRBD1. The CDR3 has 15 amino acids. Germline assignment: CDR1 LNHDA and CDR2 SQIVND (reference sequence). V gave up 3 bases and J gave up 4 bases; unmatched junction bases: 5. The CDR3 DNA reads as TGTGCCAGTAGTATCAGGGGACAGGTTTACAATGAGCAGTTCTTC. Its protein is CASSIRGQVYNEQFF.

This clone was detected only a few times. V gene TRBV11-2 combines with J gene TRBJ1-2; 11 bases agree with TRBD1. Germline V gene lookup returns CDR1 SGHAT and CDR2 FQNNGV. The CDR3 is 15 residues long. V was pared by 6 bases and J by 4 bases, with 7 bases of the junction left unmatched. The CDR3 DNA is TGTGCCAGCAGTTACACCGGGACAGGGGGCTATGGCTACACCTTC. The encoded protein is CASSYTGTGGYGYTF. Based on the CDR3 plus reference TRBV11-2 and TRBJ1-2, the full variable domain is EAGVAQSPRYKIIEKRQSVAFWCNPISGHATLYWYQQILGQGPKLLIQFQNNGVVDDSQLPKDRFSAERLKGVDSTLKIQPAKLEDSAVYLCASSYTGTGGYGYTFGSGTRLTVV.

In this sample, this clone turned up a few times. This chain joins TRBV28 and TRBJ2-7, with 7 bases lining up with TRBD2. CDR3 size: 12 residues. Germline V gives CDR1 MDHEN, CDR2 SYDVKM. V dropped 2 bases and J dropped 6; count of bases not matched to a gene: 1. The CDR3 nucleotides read TGTGCCAGCAGTTTACTAGCGGCCGAGCAGTACTTC. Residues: CASSLLAAEQYF. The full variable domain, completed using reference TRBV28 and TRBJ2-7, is DVKVTQSSRYLVKRTGEKVFLECVQDMDHENMFWYRQDPGLGLRLIYFSYDVKMKEKGDIPEGYSVSREKKERFSLILESASTNQTSMYLCASSLLAAEQYFGPGTRLTVT.

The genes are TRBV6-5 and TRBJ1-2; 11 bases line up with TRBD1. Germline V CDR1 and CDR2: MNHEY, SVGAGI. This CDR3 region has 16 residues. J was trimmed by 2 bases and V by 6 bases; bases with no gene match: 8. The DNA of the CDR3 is TGTGCCAGCAGCTACCGGGGACAGGGGGGGAACTATGGCTACACCTTC. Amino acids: CASSYRGQGGNYGYTF.

CDR3 region: CASSDLAGRKTQYF. CDR3 DNA: TGTGCCAGCAGCGATCTAGCGGGGAGGAAGACCCAGTACTTC. The V gene is TRBV11-2, the J gene TRBJ2-5, with 9 nucleotides matching TRBD2. The CDR3 extends over 14 amino acids. The germline V gene has CDR1 SGHAT and CDR2 FQNNGV. Trimming cost V 5 bases and J 6 bases; bases outside gene matches: 7.

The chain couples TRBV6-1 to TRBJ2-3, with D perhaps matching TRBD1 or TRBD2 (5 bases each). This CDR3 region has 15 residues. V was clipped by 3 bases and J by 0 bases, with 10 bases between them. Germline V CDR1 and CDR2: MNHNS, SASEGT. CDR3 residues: CASSDDGASTDTQYF. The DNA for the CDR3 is TGTGCCAGCAGTGATGACGGGGCCAGCACAGATACGCAGTATTTT.

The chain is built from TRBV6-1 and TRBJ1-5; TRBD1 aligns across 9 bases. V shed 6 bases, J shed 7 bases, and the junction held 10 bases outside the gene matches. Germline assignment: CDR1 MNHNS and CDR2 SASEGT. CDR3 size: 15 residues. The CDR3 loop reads CASRFEGQGLQPQHF. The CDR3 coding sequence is TGTGCCAGCAGATTTGAGGGACAGGGACTCCAGCCCCAGCATTTT.

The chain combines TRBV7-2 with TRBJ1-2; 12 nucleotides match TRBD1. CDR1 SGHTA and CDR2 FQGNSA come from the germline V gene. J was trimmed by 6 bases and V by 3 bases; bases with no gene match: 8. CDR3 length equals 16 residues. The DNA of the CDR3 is TGTGCCAGCAGCTTCACCCCGGGACAGGGGGCGAATGGCTACACCTTC. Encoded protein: CASSFTPGQGANGYTF.

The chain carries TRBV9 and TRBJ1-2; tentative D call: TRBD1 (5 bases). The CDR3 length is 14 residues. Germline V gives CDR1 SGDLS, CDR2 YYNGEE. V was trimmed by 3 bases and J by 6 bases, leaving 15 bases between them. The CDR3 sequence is CASSGGTSRHGYTF. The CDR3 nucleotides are TGTGCCAGCAGCGGAGGGACGTCAAGGCATGGCTACACCTTC. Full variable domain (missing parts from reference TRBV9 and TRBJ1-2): DSGVTQTPKHLITATGQRVTLRCSPRSGDLSVYWYQQSLDQGLQFLIQYYNGEERAKGNILERFSAQQFPDLHSELNLSSLELGDSALYFCASSGGTSRHGYTFGSGTRLTVV.

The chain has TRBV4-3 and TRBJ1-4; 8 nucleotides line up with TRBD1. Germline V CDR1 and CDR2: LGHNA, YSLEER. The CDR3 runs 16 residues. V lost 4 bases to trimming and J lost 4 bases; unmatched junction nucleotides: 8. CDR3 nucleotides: TGCGCCAGCAGCCCAGGGGGCGGCGGGTATAATGAAAAACTGTTTTTT. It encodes CASSPGGGGYNEKLFF.

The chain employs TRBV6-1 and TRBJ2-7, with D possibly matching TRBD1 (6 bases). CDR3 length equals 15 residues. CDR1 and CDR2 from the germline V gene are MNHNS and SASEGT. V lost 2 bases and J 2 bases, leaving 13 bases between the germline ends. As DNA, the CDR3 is TGTGCCAGCAGTGAAAAATGGACAGAAGCCTACGAGCAGTACTTC. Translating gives CASSEKWTEAYEQYF.

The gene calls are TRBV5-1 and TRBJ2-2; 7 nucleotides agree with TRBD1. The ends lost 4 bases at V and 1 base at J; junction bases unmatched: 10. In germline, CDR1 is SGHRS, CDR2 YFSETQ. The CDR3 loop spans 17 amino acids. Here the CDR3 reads CASSALRGTENTGELFF. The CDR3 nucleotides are TGCGCCAGCAGCGCGCTAAGAGGGACAGAGAACACCGGGGAGCTGTTTTTT.

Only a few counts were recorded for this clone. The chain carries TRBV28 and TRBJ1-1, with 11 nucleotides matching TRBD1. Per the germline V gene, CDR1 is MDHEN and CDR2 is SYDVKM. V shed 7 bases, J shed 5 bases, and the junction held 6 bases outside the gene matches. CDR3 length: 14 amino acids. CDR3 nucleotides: TGTGCCAGCACTCGGGACAGGGGGGGAACTGAAGCTTTCTTT. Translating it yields CASTRDRGGTEAFF.